This is a list of T cell receptor beta chains from one sample in a study of response to subunit inactivated influenza vaccine. TCRdb independently ran MiXCR on the RT-PCR reads; one entry per CDR3 protein. The sample shows about 540,000 distinct CDR3 sequences, approximately 22% of them seen only once. A further study also used this sample, focusing on T cells expressing NK-cell markers.

The specimen was CD4+ T cells sorted from PBMCs, collected 11 to 12 days after vaccination. These receptors originate from a man aged 45-65 years who received an inactivated influenza vaccine. Each CDR3 is given with its conserved first and last residue.

j_gene: TRBJ1-1; v_gene: TRBV11-2; CDR3aa: CASTEPMTGAQTNTEAFF
j_gene: TRBJ2-3; v_gene: TRBV20-1; CDR3aa: CSASRPPMGDTQYF
j_gene: TRBJ1-1; v_gene: TRBV7-2; CDR3aa: CASSSGWVPAFF
j_gene: TRBJ1-2; v_gene: TRBV2; CDR3aa: CASSAGQGLSYTF
j_gene: TRBJ2-7; v_gene: TRBV5-1; CDR3aa: CASAGSGSSFEQYF
j_gene: TRBJ2-7; v_gene: TRBV14; CDR3aa: CASSHHSGQSSYEQYF
j_gene: TRBJ2-7; v_gene: TRBV4-1; CDR3aa: CASSHVVGQRQYEQYF
j_gene: TRBJ2-7; v_gene: TRBV5-1; CDR3aa: CASSFSGGSYEQYF
j_gene: TRBJ2-3; v_gene: TRBV29-1; CDR3aa: CSVEDRVAGATDTQYF
j_gene: TRBJ2-1; v_gene: TRBV24-1; CDR3aa: CATSETYRGLNNEQFF
j_gene: TRBJ2-1; v_gene: TRBV4-2; CDR3aa: CASTKDGSGALEQFF
j_gene: TRBJ1-5; v_gene: TRBV20-1; CDR3aa: CSASGTGGNQPQHF
j_gene: TRBJ2-1; v_gene: TRBV2; CDR3aa: CASNFQGQGANEQFF
j_gene: TRBJ2-1; v_gene: TRBV24-1; CDR3aa: CATSDPSTVKNEQFF
j_gene: TRBJ2-5; v_gene: TRBV7-2; CDR3aa: CASSFTGQGAWETQYF
j_gene: TRBJ2-7; v_gene: TRBV5-1; CDR3aa: CASSLEKTGVGEQYF
j_gene: TRBJ2-1; v_gene: TRBV20-1; CDR3aa: CSATPIGGEVEQFF
j_gene: TRBJ2-1; v_gene: TRBV5-1; CDR3aa: CASSLGDRYNEQFF
j_gene: TRBJ2-3; v_gene: TRBV6-2/TRBV6-3; CDR3aa: CASSYLAGGASPTDTQYF
j_gene: TRBJ2-2; v_gene: TRBV10-3; CDR3aa: CAISGNSKSGGLFF
j_gene: TRBJ2-7; v_gene: TRBV12-3/TRBV12-4; CDR3aa: CASRRAGTYEQYF
j_gene: TRBJ1-1; v_gene: TRBV7-8; CDR3aa: CASSYGTGTEAFF
j_gene: TRBJ1-1; v_gene: TRBV4-1; CDR3aa: CASSHGLGATTPGNTEAFF
j_gene: TRBJ2-6; v_gene: TRBV3-1; CDR3aa: CASSQTGVGANVLTF
j_gene: TRBJ2-3; v_gene: TRBV18; CDR3aa: CASSPPSHTDTQYF
j_gene: TRBJ2-7; v_gene: TRBV29-1; CDR3aa: CSIVVGQGSYEQYF
j_gene: TRBJ2-5; v_gene: TRBV7-9; CDR3aa: CASSLSLSQETQYF
j_gene: TRBJ2-3; v_gene: TRBV5-1; CDR3aa: CASRTDSPTDTQYF
j_gene: TRBJ1-1; v_gene: TRBV10-3; CDR3aa: CAISEGMNTEAFF
j_gene: TRBJ2-3; v_gene: TRBV20-1; CDR3aa: CSARDPRGNTDTQYF
j_gene: TRBJ2-1; v_gene: TRBV7-3; CDR3aa: CASSSRGLAGGPGFNEQFF
j_gene: TRBJ2-1; v_gene: TRBV20-1; CDR3aa: CSASGGAFNEQFF
j_gene: TRBJ2-7; v_gene: TRBV7-2; CDR3aa: CASSLSSTSYEQYF
j_gene: TRBJ2-4; v_gene: TRBV9; CDR3aa: CASSVVTIAQYF
j_gene: TRBJ2-3; v_gene: TRBV10-1; CDR3aa: CASSDIGISTDTQYF
j_gene: TRBJ2-7; v_gene: TRBV5-1; CDR3aa: CASSLEGQGAIEQYF
j_gene: TRBJ2-1; v_gene: TRBV7-2; CDR3aa: CASSSRLAGGLGNEQFF
j_gene: TRBJ2-3; v_gene: TRBV2; CDR3aa: CASRKGLTDTQYF
j_gene: TRBJ2-5; v_gene: TRBV20-1; CDR3aa: CSARDGAGGLETQYF
j_gene: TRBJ2-5; v_gene: TRBV7-2; CDR3aa: CASSLGRGRGKETQYF
j_gene: TRBJ1-2; v_gene: TRBV28; CDR3aa: CASEKGYGYTF
j_gene: TRBJ2-1; v_gene: TRBV24-1; CDR3aa: CATSDLWLAGGQFF
j_gene: TRBJ2-3; v_gene: TRBV12-5; CDR3aa: CASGLTPGGRSDTQYF
j_gene: TRBJ2-6; v_gene: TRBV5-1; CDR3aa: CASSFEDTGANVLTF
j_gene: TRBJ1-2; v_gene: TRBV5-5; CDR3aa: CASSLDRGGGYGYTF
j_gene: TRBJ2-7; v_gene: TRBV7-2; CDR3aa: CASSREIGEQYF
j_gene: TRBJ2-5; v_gene: TRBV7-9; CDR3aa: CASSLAAGGAQYF
j_gene: TRBJ2-5; v_gene: TRBV5-6; CDR3aa: CASRQTRTGGAETQYF
j_gene: TRBJ1-2; v_gene: TRBV5-6; CDR3aa: CASSQRDTYYGYTF
j_gene: .; v_gene: TRBV30; CDR3aa: CAWGDYEQFF
j_gene: TRBJ2-3; v_gene: TRBV4-2; CDR3aa: CASSPPGLTTDTQYF
j_gene: TRBJ2-3; v_gene: TRBV6-1; CDR3aa: CASHFSGGTDTQYF
j_gene: TRBJ1-5; v_gene: TRBV19; CDR3aa: CASSTLGGHSNQPQHF
j_gene: TRBJ2-2; v_gene: TRBV7-2; CDR3aa: CASSPGYRTGELFF
j_gene: TRBJ2-1; v_gene: TRBV7-8; CDR3aa: CASSDGTHNEQFF